This TCR beta chain was profiled in a study of T cell repertoires in cytomegalovirus infection. Study-level findings and limits: It was HLA-C-restricted CMV-specific TCR beta clonotypes that dominated the response ex vivo.

About this clonotype: What it binds is unknown.

TCRdb ran MiXCR on the reads and lists one entry per CDR3 protein. Counted here are roughly 500,000 distinct CDR3 sequences, around 10% occurring once; the ten biggest clones make up roughly 10%. Trimming removed 0 bases from V and 5 bases from J, with 11 bases in between. The CDR3 sequence is 14 residues long. From germline, CDR1 is SGHRS and CDR2 YFSETQ. The receptor was isolated from a human donor in good health (CMV status not recorded). Some clones in this sample may be carry-over from other donors' samples. Sequenced material: PBMCs. This chain joins TRBV5-1 and TRBJ2-5; possibly TRBD2 for D (6 bases). CDR3 DNA sequence: TGCGCCAGCAGCTTGGGATCGGGGAGGGAGACCCAGTACTTC. Its translation: CASSLGSGRETQYF.